This T cell receptor (beta chain) was found in a study of human T cells and chemical hapten exposure (dated by TCRdb to about 2021). Study-wide context: For sensitization, 2% DPC in acetone was applied to a roughly 2 cm by roughly 2 cm area of upper inner arm skin. Throughout the roughly 24-week study period, patients were also given weekly therapeutic DPC doses on the scalp. Patch testing was performed on the upper back with Finn chambers containing 0.01% DPC, and the patch tests were scored after 6 days according to International Contact Dermatitis Research Group standards. Most of the patients in the cohort were female, and the cohort covered alopecia areata with under or over 50% scalp involvement, alopecia totalis and alopecia universalis. Libraries were combined into a pool for sequencing, and differences in TCR yield between samples came mainly from small differences in library volumes within the pool. In alopecia patients, the study followed how the peripheral blood TCR repertoire changed in vivo over primary and secondary sensitization to diphenylcyclopropenone (DPC), a hapten. Blood samples were taken from patients before sensitization (week 0) and then at 2, 6 and about 24 weeks after DPC sensitization. Blood for TCR sequencing was provided by twenty-nine alopecia patients at one to four time points (pre-sensitization, 2, 6 and 24 weeks). The investigation overall reported the following: The number of PT1 expanded TCRs positively correlated with patch test score, significant at thresholds 8, 16 and 32 but not 4. After repeated subsampling, the strength of the expansion versus patch-test correlation and the threshold at which it became significant changed. No change with DPC sensitization was found in the number of TCRs above 1 in 1000 frequency, and no evidence of global repertoire structure alterations was found. Alopecia, a presumed autoimmune disease, was present in all patients, so the immune response of the patients might differ from that of healthy individuals. Compared with pre-sensitization or healthy control sets, expanded TCRs formed significantly more large CDR3 similarity clusters, which is consistent with antigen-driven responses.

To note about this clonotype: The antigen this receptor binds is unknown. Base quality data are lacking; no much larger clone is found one base away.

This specimen's time point label, per the study, means: pre-sensitization, week 0. The meaning of the sample's treatment or condition label: therapeutic diphenylcyclopropenone sensitization with weekly scalp DPC. Blood at each patch-test visit was drawn before the patch test was applied. Eligible patients were aged 18 to 70, diagnosed with alopecia, deemed suitable for DPC therapy, and excluded if pregnant. Total RNA was extracted from unfractionated whole blood that had been collected in Tempus Blood RNA tubes. The library was generated by RACE. Sequenced on a NextSeq 500. During library preparation, unique molecular identifiers were attached to individual cDNA molecules so that TCRs could be counted in a quantitative, reproducible way. Both TCR alpha and TCR beta chains were sequenced from each blood RNA sample. Per the source publication's procedure: The median number of TCRs per sample was around 96,000, ranging from about 20,000 to 700,000. The Decombinator software suite was used to annotate V, J and CDR3 in the TCR reads. Every sample was subsampled to the same number of TCRs (28,000) for the PS versus PT1 abundance plots. TCRs were defined as expanded if absent before sensitization and observed at least eight times at the 2-week time point. TCRdb's own reprocessing of the public reads used fastp at Q25 and MiXCR and kept productive beta chains. Rows matching on CDR3 protein sequence are summarized as one entry with the most common DNA and genes. These V and J calls rely on TCRdb rather than the paper's analysis. Here the sample has around 120,000 distinct CDR3 sequences; about 13% occur a single time. Jointly, the top ten make up 2.5% to 3.5% of the sample.

V lost 4 bases and J lost 7 bases, and the count of bases not matched to a germline gene is 20. The CDR1 and CDR2 encoded by the germline V gene are SGHTS and YDEGEE. The CDR3, cysteine through phenylalanine, is 17 amino acids long. The entry retains the CDR3 DNA only, 51 bases that are in frame from base 1. The clonotype was recovered from a woman between 18 and 29 years old with alopecia areata. Some clones in this sample may be carry-over from other donors' samples. The specimen was whole blood, collected in connection with sensitization to the hapten diphenylcyclopropenone (DPC). The chain is encoded by TRBV5-8 joined to TRBJ2-7; 7 bases in the junction line up with TRBD1. The CDR3 here reads CASSLLSLIDRAMEQYF. DNA sequence: TGTGCCAGCAGCCTGCTGAGCCTAATTGACAGGGCGATGGAGCAGTACTTC.